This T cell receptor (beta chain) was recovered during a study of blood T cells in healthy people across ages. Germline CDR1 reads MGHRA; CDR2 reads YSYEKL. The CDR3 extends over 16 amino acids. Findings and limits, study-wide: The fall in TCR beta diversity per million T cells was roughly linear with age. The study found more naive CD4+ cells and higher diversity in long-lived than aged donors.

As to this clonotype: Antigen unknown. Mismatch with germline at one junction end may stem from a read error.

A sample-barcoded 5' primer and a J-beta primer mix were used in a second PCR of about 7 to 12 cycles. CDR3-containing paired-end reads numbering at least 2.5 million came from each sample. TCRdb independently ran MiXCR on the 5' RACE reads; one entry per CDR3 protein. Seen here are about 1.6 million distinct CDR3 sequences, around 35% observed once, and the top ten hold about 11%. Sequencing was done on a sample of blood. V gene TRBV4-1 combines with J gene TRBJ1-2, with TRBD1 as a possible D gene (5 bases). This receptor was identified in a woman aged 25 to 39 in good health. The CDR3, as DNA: TGCGCCAGCGGCCAGGCCGGGGGTCGGGTATCCAGCGGCTACACCTTC. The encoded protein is CASGQAGGRVSSGYTF.